This TCR beta chain was identified during a study of blood T cell repertoires in COVID-19. The overall study: Researchers got acute and convalescent COVID-19 samples from the United States, Italy and Spain. PBMCs, B-cell-depleted T cells, or T cells were the source of the cDNA or gDNA that made up the material.

In the original analysis: Nucleated cell number was recorded as an estimate derived from reference gene primer amplification. The method was immunoSEQ multiplex PCR; TCRdb's version includes in-frame clones alone and lacks a portion of them. The DNA was the basis for D and trimming; V, J and clone size are from that table. The sample includes around 290,000 clones, roughly nine tenths seen only once; the top ten take approximately 2.1%. CDR1 is SQVTM, CDR2 ANQGSEA, per germline. Trimming cost V 3 bases and J 8 bases; bases outside gene matches: 8. CDR3 size: 14 residues. This clone was picked up one time. Seattle's cohort entered during active infection and was followed longitudinally.

Sequencing was performed on peripheral blood. The source of this sequence is a woman aged 25-40 years with COVID-19, enrolled during active disease. V is TRBV29-1 and J is TRBJ2-2; 8 bases match TRBD1. CDR3 protein: CSVEPGTGRGELFF. CDR3 in DNA: TGCAGCGTTGAGCCCGGGACAGGAAGGGGGGAGCTGTTTTTT.